At least ten counts were recorded for the clone carrying this T cell receptor (beta chain). Its antigen remains unknown. Sequenced by immunoSEQ multiplex PCR; TCRdb stores in-frame clones only, minus some. The sample yields more than 95,000 clones, roughly 89% seen once. The data derive from a study of T cell responses to AZD1222 COVID-19 vaccine. Overall study findings and caveats: Clonal diversity may have been underestimated in mostly white British donors.

From germline, CDR1 is SGHTA and CDR2 FQGNSA. Trimming left V 3 bases short and J 2 bases short, with 8 bases between. This CDR3 is 13 amino acids long. The chain joins TRBV7-2 to TRBJ2-7; D call uncertain. The receptor was isolated from an adult in good health. Sequencing used peripheral blood, obtained on day 0 of MenACWY control vaccination. This CDR3 reads CASSFPLTYEQYF. Here the CDR3 DNA reads TGTGCCAGCAGCTTCCCCTTGACCTACGAGCAGTACTTC.